This T cell receptor beta chain was sequenced during a study of cytomegalovirus exposure and HLA in healthy donors. For the study at large: An analysis done earlier identified more than 100 million unique TCR beta sequences from about 180 million T cells.

CDR3 size: 13 residues. V dropped 4 bases and J dropped 6 bases, with 12 bases sitting between them. Per germline, CDR1 SGHRS and CDR2 YFSETQ. 60 Vbeta and 13 Jbeta primers were used in PCR. Libraries were prepared by immunoSEQ multiplex PCR; TCRdb keeps only in-frame clonotypes and omits some of them. Of 150,000 to 200,000 clones in the sample, about 59% were seen once. As concerns this clone: The antigen remains undetermined.

Findings and caveats of the study: Later analysis reportedly placed an Asian-associated ancestry cluster below the roughly 700-donor mean in N-insertions.

Sequencing input: PBMCs. The receptor was isolated from a man aged 35 to 55 in good health and CMV-seronegative. The chain has TRBV5-1 and TRBJ2-3; D uncertain. The CDR3 loop is CASSQPERDTQYF. The CDR3 DNA sequence: TGCGCCAGCAGCCAACCAGAGAGGGATACGCAGTATTTT. Full variable domain (rest looked up from reference TRBV5-1 and TRBJ2-3): KAGVTQTPRYLIKTRGQQVTLSCSPISGHRSVSWYQQTPGQGLQFLFEYFSETQRNKGNFPGRFSGRQFSNSRSEMNVSTLELGDSALYLCASSQPERDTQYFGPGTRLTVL.